The subject of this entry is one T cell receptor beta chain. The V and J ends lost 6 bases and 6 bases respectively, with 12 bases between them. Germline CDR1 reads MNHEY; CDR2 reads SVGEGT. CDR3 length: 12 residues. The RNA input was about 0.5 to 1 ug, and it was reverse transcribed with random hexamers. Amplification of TCR beta CDR3 was carried out by immunoSEQ multiplex PCR, which covered 54 Vbeta and 13 Jbeta segments. TCRdb itself ran the immunoSEQ multiplex PCR reads through MiXCR, one entry per CDR3 protein. Of 100,000 to 150,000 distinct CDR3 sequences listed, just over 90% are singletons. This record belongs to a study of CD8 T cells in Susac syndrome.

The rearrangement joins TRBV6-2 or TRBV6-3 to TRBJ2-7; D uncertain. The specimen was CD8+ T cells from PBMCs. The source of this sequence is a human donor with multiple sclerosis. CDR3 DNA sequence: TGTGCCAGCAGCCCATCTGTGGGCGAGCAGTACGTC. This encodes CASSPSVGEQYV.